These T cell receptor beta chains were read from a single sample in a study of CD8 T cells in ankylosing spondylitis. TCRdb re-called the 5' RACE reads through MiXCR, storing one row per CDR3 protein. The table has about 540,000 distinct CDR3 sequences, roughly 13% seen once; the top ten hold about 6.8%. The source material was blood, either unsorted or a sorted T cell fraction (not recorded which). All receptors come from a male donor with ankylosing spondylitis. Each CDR3 is given with its conserved first and last residue. Each record gives: clone size, CDR3 length, V gene, J gene, D gene, CDR3 DNA, CDR3 protein. A D gene is named only where the DNA matches it firmly. Rows may omit the clone size; those that give it use once, few, many or a size class.

many,12,TRBV25-1,TRBJ2-7,-,TGTGCCAGCAGTGGGGGAGGAGACGAGCAGTACTTC,CASSGGGDEQYF
few,17,TRBV5-1,TRBJ1-1,TRBD1,TGCGCCAGCAGCTTCAGGTACAGGGGCAAAATGAACACTGAAGCTTTCTTT,CASSFRYRGKMNTEAFF
-,14,TRBV7-2,TRBJ1-2,TRBD1,TGTGCCAGCAGCTTAGTGGAGGGGGCCTATGGCTACACCTTC,CASSLVEGAYGYTF
few,14,TRBV15,TRBJ2-3,-,TGTGCCACCAGCAGTTACAGGGTTACAGATACGCAGTATTTT,CATSSYRVTDTQYF
many,14,TRBV12-3/TRBV12-4,TRBJ1-2,-,TGTGCCAGCAGTTACACGGGGCATAACTATGGCTACACCTTC,CASSYTGHNYGYTF
-,15,TRBV2,TRBJ2-3,-,TGTGCCAGCAGTGAAATCGGGGACGGGACAGATACGCAGTATTTT,CASSEIGDGTDTQYF
-,14,TRBV3-1,TRBJ1-6,-,TGTGCCAGCAGCCACTATGGAACTAATTCACCCCTCCACTTT,CASSHYGTNSPLHF
-,15,TRBV18,TRBJ2-5,-,TGTGCCAGCTCACCGTTGGGCAGCTCGGGGGAGACCCAGTACTTC,CASSPLGSSGETQYF
few,15,TRBV29-1,TRBJ2-2,TRBD1,TGCAGCGCCGGGGGACAGGGATCGGTGCCCGGGGAGCTGTTTTTT,CSAGGQGSVPGELFF
many,17,TRBV11-2,TRBJ2-5,-,TGTGCCAGCAGCTTAGGAAGAGGGGTAGGGGACGAAGAGACCCAGTACTTC,CASSLGRGVGDEETQYF
few,15,TRBV5-1,TRBJ2-3,-,TGCGCCAGCAGCCGGACAGTCGGTCCTACAGATACGCAGTATTTT,CASSRTVGPTDTQYF
-,14,TRBV2,TRBJ2-1,-,TGTGCCAGCTCGATGACGGGACGGAACAATGAGCAGTTCTTC,CASSMTGRNNEQFF
few,14,TRBV2,TRBJ2-7,TRBD1,TGTGCCAGCAGGAAGGACAGGCCCACCTACGAGCAGTACTTC,CASRKDRPTYEQYF
-,14,TRBV29-1,TRBJ2-2,-,TGCAGCGGACGTACTAGCCCAGACACCGGGGAGCTGTTTTTT,CSGRTSPDTGELFF
-,21,TRBV9,TRBJ2-1,-,TGTGCCAGCAGCGTCAGTTCCAGGACGAGGACAATGGTAGTAACTTCCAATGAGCAGTTCTTC,CASSVSSRTRTMVVTSNEQFF
-,20,TRBV2,TRBJ1-3,-,TGTGCCAGCATTGGGGTCAAATCGCCGAATAGTGGGGCGAGAGGAAACACCATATATTTT,CASIGVKSPNSGARGNTIYF
many,14,TRBV29-1,TRBJ2-1,TRBD2,TGCAGCGCTCTCCGGACGATGGGAGGGGATGAGCAGTTCTTC,CSALRTMGGDEQFF
-,16,TRBV5-5,TRBJ1-4,TRBD1,TGTGCCAGCAGCATGCTACCCGGGACAGGGAATGAAAAACTGTTTTTT,CASSMLPGTGNEKLFF
few,14,TRBV7-2,TRBJ2-1,TRBD2,TGTGCCACCCGAGGGACTAGCGGCTTAGTTGAGCAGTTCTTC,CATRGTSGLVEQFF
few,14,TRBV20-1,TRBJ2-3,-,TGCAGTGCTGAGACTGTTACTAGCACAGATACGCAGTATTTT,CSAETVTSTDTQYF
-,14,TRBV6-2/TRBV6-3,TRBJ1-2,-,TGTGCCAGCAAACGAGCGACAGCCTCCTATGGCTACACCTTC,CASKRATASYGYTF
-,15,TRBV10-3,TRBJ2-7,TRBD2,TGTGCCATCAGTGAGATCAGCGGGAGGACCTACGAGCAGTACTTC,CAISEISGRTYEQYF
-,17,TRBV20-1,TRBJ2-1,-,TGCAGTGCTAGAGATTCTTGGCGCAGGCCCTCCTACAATGAGCAGTTCTTC,CSARDSWRRPSYNEQFF
few,13,TRBV10-1,TRBJ1-1,TRBD1,TGCGCCAGCGCAGACAGGGGAACAACTGAAGCTTTCTTT,CASADRGTTEAFF
-,15,TRBV19,TRBJ2-2,TRBD1,TGTGCCAGTAGTACAAAGACAGGGTGGACCGGGGAGCTGTTTTTT,CASSTKTGWTGELFF
few,15,TRBV9,TRBJ1-6,-,TGTGCCAGCAGCGCCACAGGGACGGGAAATTCACCCCTCCACTTT,CASSATGTGNSPLHF
-,14,TRBV27,TRBJ1-2,-,TGTGCCAGCAACCCTACAGGGAAGAACTATGGCTACACCTTC,CASNPTGKNYGYTF
-,14,TRBV5-1,TRBJ2-5,TRBD2,TGCGCCAGCGCGCCGGGACTAGCGGGAGAGACCCAGTACTTC,CASAPGLAGETQYF
-,15,TRBV3-1,TRBJ2-7,TRBD2,TGTGCCAGCAGCCCAGGGACTAGGGGGTCCTACGAGCAGTACTTC,CASSPGTRGSYEQYF
-,14,TRBV3-1,TRBJ1-1,-,TGTGCCAGCAGGGCAGGGGAGGGGAACACTGAAGCTTTCTTT,CASRAGEGNTEAFF
few,16,TRBV15,TRBJ1-1,-,TGTGCCACCAGCAGAGTACAGGGCAGTATTTACCCTGAAGCTTTCTTT,CATSRVQGSIYPEAFF
-,14,TRBV20-1,TRBJ2-1,-,TGCAGTGCTTCCTGGGGAGCTTTCTACAATGAGCAGTTCTTC,CSASWGAFYNEQFF
few,15,TRBV6-1,TRBJ1-5,-,TGTGCCAGCAGTGAAGCAGATGGGGGGGGTCAGCCCCAGCATTTT,CASSEADGGGQPQHF
-,12,TRBV11-3,TRBJ1-2,-,TGTGCCAGCAGCTGGCGGGGGACTGGCTACACCTTC,CASSWRGTGYTF
-,14,TRBV12-3/TRBV12-4,TRBJ1-1,-,TGTGCCAGCGCCCCCCGGGCCGCAAACACTGAAGCTTTCTTT,CASAPRAANTEAFF
few,14,TRBV20-1,TRBJ1-4,-,TGCAGTGCTAGTATAAGAACAGTCGGGGAAAAACTGTTTTTT,CSASIRTVGEKLFF
-,14,TRBV20-1,TRBJ2-1,TRBD2,TGCAGTGCTACGCTAGCGGGAGTATACAATGAGCAGTTCTTC,CSATLAGVYNEQFF
-,18,TRBV2,TRBJ1-1,TRBD1,TGTGCCCGCAGTAAAACCTCCGGGACAGGGGAGAGGGACACTGAAGCTTTCTTT,CARSKTSGTGERDTEAFF
few,13,TRBV20-1,TRBJ2-5,-,TGCAGCCTGGGAGACTCTAGCCGAGAGACCCAGTACTTC,CSLGDSSRETQYF
many,14,TRBV20-1,TRBJ2-5,TRBD2,TGCAGTGCTAGAATTAGCGGGAGGCGGGAGACCCAGTACTTC,CSARISGRRETQYF
many,15,TRBV12-3/TRBV12-4,TRBJ2-1,TRBD2,TGTGCCAGCAGTTCAGAAGCGGGAGGGCCGGTTGAGCAGTTCTTC,CASSSEAGGPVEQFF
-,16,TRBV14,TRBJ1-1,TRBD1,TGTGCCAGCAGCCGCCGACAGGGAATGGTTGACACTGAAGCTTTCTTT,CASSRRQGMVDTEAFF
-,16,TRBV6-2/TRBV6-3,TRBJ1-5,TRBD1,TGTGCCAGCAGTTCCTCCGACAGGGGGTACAATCAGCCCCAGCATTTT,CASSSSDRGYNQPQHF
-,15,TRBV19,TRBJ2-5,TRBD2,TGTGCCAGTAGTATGATAGCGGGAGTGTGGAAGACCCAGTACTTC,CASSMIAGVWKTQYF
-,15,TRBV5-1,TRBJ2-3,TRBD2,TGCGCCAGCAGCTTCGGACTAGCGGTGGCAGATACGCAGTATTTT,CASSFGLAVADTQYF
-,14,TRBV12-3/TRBV12-4,TRBJ2-5,TRBD2,TGTGCCAGCAGTCTAGCGGGGTACCAAGAGACCCAGTACTTC,CASSLAGYQETQYF
-,16,TRBV11-2,TRBJ2-1,TRBD2,TGTGCCAGCAGCTCGTACCCCCTGACTAGCGGGAGAGGGCAGTTCTTC,CASSSYPLTSGRGQFF
many,13,TRBV12-3/TRBV12-4,TRBJ2-5,-,TGTGCCAGCAGATCGACTGGGGGCGAGACCCAGTACTTC,CASRSTGGETQYF
many,12,TRBV2,TRBJ2-1,-,TGTGCCAGCAGTCTGCGTATCAGTGAGCAGTTCTTC,CASSLRISEQFF
-,11,TRBV25-1,TRBJ2-7,-,TGTGCCACCGCCCTGGGGGGCGAGCAGTACTTC,CATALGGEQYF